A selection of T cell receptor beta chains follows, all from one sample in a study of lymphopenia after photon versus proton radiotherapy. Produced via immunoSEQ multiplex PCR; TCRdb's table is partial and in-frame only. The data contain 20,000 to 25,000 clones, around 89% of them seen just once; the ten biggest clones take up around 10%. The specimen was peripheral blood, collected from a patient treated with proton-based radiotherapy. These receptors originate from an elderly man with esophageal cancer. CDR3s include the opening cysteine and the closing phenylalanine or tryptophan. Fields, in order: J gene, D gene, clone size, V gene, CDR3 DNA, CDR3 protein. The D gene is left open where the match is weak. Where a row states a size, it is once, few, many or the class of an expanded clone; other rows omit it.

>TRBJ1-6|.|.|TRBV18
TGTGCCAGCTCACCACTACCGGGACCACAATCACCCCTCCACTTT
CASSPLPGPQSPLHF
>TRBJ2-6|.|.|TRBV4-3
TGCGCCAGCAGCCAAGTGGGGCCCCGGGACAAGAGCTCTGGGGCCAACGTCCTGACTTTC
CASSQVGPRDKSSGANVLTF
>TRBJ1-1|.|.|TRBV5-1
TGCGCCAGCAGCTTCACAGGGATGAACACTGAAGCTTTCTTT
CASSFTGMNTEAFF
>TRBJ2-1|TRBD2|.|TRBV7-8
TGTGCCAGCAGCCCATCTAGCGGCATCTCCTACAATGAGCAGTTCTTC
CASSPSSGISYNEQFF
>TRBJ2-1|.|.|TRBV5-3
TGTGCCAGAAGCTTGCAAGCTCCGTGGGGGACTCAATACAATGAGCAGTTCTTC
CARSLQAPWGTQYNEQFF
>TRBJ2-3|TRBD1|.|TRBV10-3
TGTGCCATCAGCAGACAGGGGGAGGTTGCAGATACGCAGTATTTT
CAISRQGEVADTQYF
>TRBJ2-1|TRBD1|once|TRBV5-5
TGTGCCAGCAGCTTGTTCGGACAGGGCCACAATGAGCAGTTCTTC
CASSLFGQGHNEQFF
>TRBJ1-2|.|.|TRBV2
TGTGCCAGCCGCCCAGGGTCTTTTAACTATGGCTACACCTTC
CASRPGSFNYGYTF
>TRBJ2-7|TRBD2|once|TRBV7-9
TGTGCCAGCAGCTGGACTAGCCTAGACTACGAGCAGTACTTC
CASSWTSLDYEQYF
>TRBJ2-1|TRBD1|.|TRBV19
TGTGCCAGTAGCTTTCAACATGACGGACAGGGCGTTTCCTACAATGAGCAGTTCTTC
CASSFQHDGQGVSYNEQFF
>TRBJ2-7|TRBD2|.|TRBV7-2
TGTGCCAGCAGCGACCGAACCATAACTAGCGGGAGGGCCTACGAGCAGTACTTC
CASSDRTITSGRAYEQYF
>TRBJ2-1|.|.|TRBV4-3
TGCGCCAGCAGCCTCCAGTGGGGGGTAGGGGGACCCTACAATGAGCAGTTCTTC
CASSLQWGVGGPYNEQFF
>TRBJ1-3|TRBD1|.|TRBV19
TGTGCCAGTAGTAACGACCGGACAGGGGGAAACACCATATATTTT
CASSNDRTGGNTIYF
>TRBJ1-1|.|.|TRBV7-9
TGTGCCAGCAGCTCAACCAGGGACTACACTGAAGCTTTCTTT
CASSSTRDYTEAFF
>TRBJ2-1|TRBD2|.|TRBV6-1
TGTGCCAGCACTAAAGCGGGGGGCGTCCTTAGCTCCTACAATGAGCAGTTCTTC
CASTKAGGVLSSYNEQFF
>TRBJ2-1|.|.|TRBV2
TGTGCCAGCAGACTTTCTTTGGGGGCTCCGGGCAATGAGCAGTTCTTC
CASRLSLGAPGNEQFF
>TRBJ2-1|.|.|TRBV7-8
TGTGCCAGCACCGAAGGGGGTTGGGAACCAGGGCGTTATGAGCAGTTCTTC
CASTEGGWEPGRYEQFF
>TRBJ1-2|.|.|TRBV30
TGTGCCTGGAGTGTACTTGTCAAACTCCTCCTCTATGGCTACACCTTC
CAWSVLVKLLLYGYTF
>TRBJ2-5|.|.|TRBV5-4
TGTGCCAGCAGCAATCTCCTGGGAAGGGAAGAGACCCAGTACTTC
CASSNLLGREETQYF
>TRBJ2-7|TRBD2|.|TRBV5-6
TGTGCCAGCACCCTAGGGACTAGCGACGAGCAGTACTTC
CASTLGTSDEQYF
>TRBJ1-1|.|.|TRBV5-5
TGTGCCAGCAGCTTGGCGCATCCGAACACTGAAGCTTTCTTT
CASSLAHPNTEAFF
>TRBJ1-1|TRBD1|.|TRBV7-9
TGTGCCAGCAGCTGGGGACAGCAGGTGAACACTGAAGCTTTCTTT
CASSWGQQVNTEAFF
>TRBJ2-7|.|.|TRBV23-1
TGCGCCAGCAGTCCCCCCGGTCCAGGGGGGTACGAGCAGTACTTC
CASSPPGPGGYEQYF
>TRBJ1-5|.|.|TRBV15
TGTGCCACCAGCAGAACCCCATCTCGCACAAAGTCGCAGCCCCAGCATTTT
CATSRTPSRTKSQPQHF
>TRBJ1-4|TRBD1|.|TRBV5-4
TGTGCCAGCAGCGCAGACAGGGCCGAAAAACTGTTTTTT
CASSADRAEKLFF
>TRBJ2-3|TRBD1|.|TRBV2
TGTGCCAGCAGTGCAAACAGGGGGCGAGCAGATACGCAGTATTTT
CASSANRGRADTQYF
>TRBJ2-5|TRBD1|once|TRBV5-8
TGTGCCAGCAGCTTGGGGGGACAGGGGAAAGAGACCCAGTACTTC
CASSLGGQGKETQYF
>TRBJ2-7|.|.|TRBV5-1
TGCGCCAGCAGCACGGGCCCCATGGGCTACGAGCAGTACTTC
CASSTGPMGYEQYF
>TRBJ2-2|.|.|TRBV5-1
TGCGCCAGCAGCTTGGCCGTTGGGCAGACCGGGGAGCTGTTTTTT
CASSLAVGQTGELFF
>TRBJ1-6|TRBD1|.|TRBV6-6
TGTGCCAGCAGTTATCAGGGGGGGGATTCACCCCTCCACTTT
CASSYQGGDSPLHF
>TRBJ1-5|TRBD1|.|TRBV10-2
TGCGCCAGCAGCGGGGGAGGGACAGGCGGGACTCGCAATCAGCCCCAGCATTTT
CASSGGGTGGTRNQPQHF
>TRBJ1-1|TRBD1|once|TRBV28
TGTGCCAGCAGTTTAGTCGGCAGGGGGGACACTGAAGCTTTCTTT
CASSLVGRGDTEAFF
>TRBJ2-2|TRBD1|.|TRBV23-1
TGCGCCAGCACTCGGACAGGGTATACCGGGGAGCTGTTTTTT
CASTRTGYTGELFF
>TRBJ2-3|TRBD2|.|TRBV5-1
TGCGCCAGCAGCCCAGGGACTAGCGGAGGCACAGATACGCAGTATTTT
CASSPGTSGGTDTQYF
>TRBJ2-7|.|.|TRBV7-8
TGTGCCAGCAGCTTAGGATGGTCCGAGAGCTCCTACGAGCAGTACTTC
CASSLGWSESSYEQYF
>TRBJ1-1|.|.|TRBV7-9
TGTGCCAGCAGCTCAGGATTTGGAGGGACTGAAGCTTTCTTT
CASSSGFGGTEAFF
>TRBJ1-1|.|.|TRBV7-2
TGTGCCAGCAGCTTAGAAGGCAGCCACACTGAAGCTTTCTTT
CASSLEGSHTEAFF
>TRBJ1-1|TRBD1|.|TRBV18
TGTGCCAGCTCATTGTCCGGGACAGGGGTTTTGGGGGGGAACACTGAAGCTTTCTTT
CASSLSGTGVLGGNTEAFF
>TRBJ1-5|TRBD1|.|TRBV6-6
TGTGCCAGCAGTCCGACAGGGCCAGGACAGCCCCAGCATTTT
CASSPTGPGQPQHF
>TRBJ2-3|.|.|TRBV6-5
TGTGCCAGCAGTTTTAGGACTAGCACAGATACGCAGTATTTT
CASSFRTSTDTQYF
>TRBJ2-7|TRBD2|.|TRBV29-1
TGCAGCGTCGCTCCTAGCGGGAGTGCCGAGCAGTACTTC
CSVAPSGSAEQYF
>TRBJ2-3|.|.|TRBV18
TGTGCCAGCTCACCAGGGAGTTCCTGGGATACGCAGTATTTT
CASSPGSSWDTQYF
>TRBJ1-2|.|.|TRBV5-1
TGCGCCAGCAGCTTACCAGACACCCACTATGGCTACACCTTC
CASSLPDTHYGYTF
>TRBJ1-2|TRBD1|once|TRBV19
TGTGCCAGTAGTAGTACAGGGGGGGATCTTGGTGGCTACACCTTC
CASSSTGGDLGGYTF
>TRBJ1-2|.|.|TRBV15
TGTGCCACCAGCAGAGATCGATGGGACTATGGCTACACCTTC
CATSRDRWDYGYTF
>TRBJ1-2|.|.|TRBV29-1
TGCAGCGTTGAAGAGGGGGGTACTAACTATGGCTACACCTTC
CSVEEGGTNYGYTF
>TRBJ2-5|.|.|TRBV2
TGTGCCAGCAGTGACAGGGCAGAGACCCAGTACTTC
CASSDRAETQYF
>TRBJ2-3|TRBD2|.|TRBV4-3
TGCGCCAGCAGCCGGAGGCGGGGGAGAGATAGCACAGATACGCAGTATTTT
CASSRRRGRDSTDTQYF
>TRBJ1-3|.|once|TRBV7-2
TGTGCCAGCAGCTTAGTGTCAGGAAACTCTGGAAACACCATATATTTT
CASSLVSGNSGNTIYF
>TRBJ2-7|.|.|TRBV7-6
TGTGCCAGCAGCCCGCTTGGAGGGCCGGGACCGAGAAACTCCTACGAGCAGTACTTC
CASSPLGGPGPRNSYEQYF
>TRBJ2-5|.|.|TRBV10-1
TGCGCCAGCAACTATAGGACAGAAGAGACCCAGTACTTC
CASNYRTEETQYF
>TRBJ2-2|TRBD1|.|TRBV5-1
TGCGCCAGCAGCCTTCCCGACAGGGGGCCAACGGGCACCGGGGAGCTGTTTTTT
CASSLPDRGPTGTGELFF
>TRBJ2-3|.|.|TRBV7-9
TGTGCCAGCACCCGTGAGGGTTTAGCAGATACGCAGTATTTT
CASTREGLADTQYF